A selection of T cell receptor beta chains follows, all from one sample in a study of blood T cell repertoires in COVID-19. Only in-frame clones appear in the TCRdb table, and some are missing; sequencing was by immunoSEQ multiplex PCR. The sample includes fewer than 400,000 clones, 90% to 95% seen only once; the top ten take 3% to 5%. The specimen sequenced was PBMCs or T cells enriched from blood (not recorded which). These TCRs come from a woman aged 25 to 45 who had been exposed to COVID-19. The CDR3 runs from the conserved cysteine through the conserved F or W. A D gene is named only where the DNA matches it firmly.

d_gene: .
v_gene: TRBV24-1
j_gene: TRBJ2-3
CDR3aa: CATSDRSGNRGTDTQYF
CDR3nt: TGTGCCACCAGTGATCGATCGGGGAACCGGGGCACAGATACGCAGTATTTT

d_gene: TRBD2
v_gene: TRBV5-5
j_gene: TRBJ2-7
CDR3aa: CASSLRRGDTYEQYF
CDR3nt: TGTGCCAGCAGCTTGCGGCGGGGGGATACCTACGAGCAGTACTTC

d_gene: .
v_gene: TRBV2
j_gene: TRBJ1-2
CDR3aa: CASSRDTTYGYTF
CDR3nt: TGTGCCAGTAGTCGGGACACCACCTATGGCTACACCTTC

d_gene: .
v_gene: TRBV11-2
j_gene: TRBJ1-2
CDR3aa: CASSPLSYGYTF
CDR3nt: TGTGCCAGCAGCCCCCTCAGCTATGGCTACACCTTC

d_gene: TRBD1
v_gene: TRBV9
j_gene: TRBJ2-3
CDR3aa: CASSRDRGLDTQYF
CDR3nt: TGTGCCAGCAGCCGAGACAGGGGTTTGGATACGCAGTATTTT

d_gene: TRBD1
v_gene: TRBV5-1
j_gene: TRBJ1-2
CDR3aa: CASSLTDRVPYGYTF
CDR3nt: TGCGCCAGCAGCTTGACCGACAGGGTACCCTATGGCTACACCTTC

d_gene: .
v_gene: TRBV7-2
j_gene: TRBJ1-2
CDR3aa: CASSLYWGDYGYTF
CDR3nt: TGTGCCAGCAGCTTATATTGGGGGGACTATGGCTACACCTTC

d_gene: TRBD1
v_gene: TRBV2
j_gene: TRBJ1-3
CDR3aa: CASRDRGYSGNTIYF
CDR3nt: TGTGCCAGCAGAGACAGGGGCTACTCTGGAAACACCATATATTTT

d_gene: .
v_gene: TRBV14
j_gene: TRBJ1-1
CDR3aa: CASSPLNGFTEAFF
CDR3nt: TGTGCCAGCAGTCCCCTTAACGGTTTCACTGAAGCTTTCTTT

d_gene: .
v_gene: TRBV3-1/TRBV3-2
j_gene: TRBJ1-1
CDR3aa: CASSQGGQFEAFF
CDR3nt: TGTGCCAGCAGCCAGGGTGGACAGTTTGAAGCTTTCTTT

d_gene: TRBD2
v_gene: TRBV5-4
j_gene: TRBJ2-5
CDR3aa: CASSSRAGDVETQYF
CDR3nt: TGTGCCAGCAGCTCCCGGGCGGGGGACGTAGAGACCCAGTACTTC

d_gene: TRBD1
v_gene: TRBV5-1
j_gene: TRBJ2-1
CDR3aa: CASSWDGTGGENGPFF
CDR3nt: TGCGCCAGCAGCTGGGACGGGACAGGAGGTGAGAACGGGCCGTTCTTC